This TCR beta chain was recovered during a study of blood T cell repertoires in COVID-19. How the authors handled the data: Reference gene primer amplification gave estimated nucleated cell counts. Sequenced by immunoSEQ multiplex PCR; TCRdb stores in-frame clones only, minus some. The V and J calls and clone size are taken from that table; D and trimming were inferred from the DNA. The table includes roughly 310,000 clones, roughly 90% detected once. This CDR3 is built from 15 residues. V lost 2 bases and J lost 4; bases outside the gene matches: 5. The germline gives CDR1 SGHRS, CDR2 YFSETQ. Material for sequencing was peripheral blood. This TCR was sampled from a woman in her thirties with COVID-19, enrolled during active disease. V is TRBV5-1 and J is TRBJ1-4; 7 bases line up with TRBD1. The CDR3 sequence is CASSFQGQLNEKLFF. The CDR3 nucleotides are TGCGCCAGCAGCTTTCAGGGACAGCTTAATGAAAAACTGTTTTTT.